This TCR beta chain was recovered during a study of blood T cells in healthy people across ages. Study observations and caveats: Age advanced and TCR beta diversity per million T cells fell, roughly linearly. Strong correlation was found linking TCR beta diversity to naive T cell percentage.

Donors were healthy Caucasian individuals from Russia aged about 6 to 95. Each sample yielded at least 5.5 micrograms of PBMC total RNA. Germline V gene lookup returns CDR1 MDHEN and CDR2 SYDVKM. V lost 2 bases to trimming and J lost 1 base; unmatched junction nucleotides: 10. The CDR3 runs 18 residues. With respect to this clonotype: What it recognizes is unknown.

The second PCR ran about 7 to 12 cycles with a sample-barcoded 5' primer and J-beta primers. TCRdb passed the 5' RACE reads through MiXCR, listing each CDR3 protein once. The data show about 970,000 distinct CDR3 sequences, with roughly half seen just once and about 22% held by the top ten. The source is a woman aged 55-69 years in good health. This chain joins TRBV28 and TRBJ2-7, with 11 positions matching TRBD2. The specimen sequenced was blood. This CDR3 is CASSLVLTSGSRSYEQYF. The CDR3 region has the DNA TGTGCCAGCAGTTTAGTTCTTACTAGCGGGAGTAGGTCCTACGAGCAGTACTTC.